The T cell receptor (beta chain) under discussion was sequenced for a study of cytomegalovirus exposure and HLA in healthy donors. Study observations and caveats: Researchers reported from a later analysis that most CMV-associated TCR beta chains appeared HLA-restricted. Judged likely to be a sequencing artifact was a cluster of highly shared sequence variants.

This clone was observed a handful of times. The antigen is undetermined. The CDR3 runs to 15 residues. In germline, CDR1 is LGHNA, CDR2 YSLEER. V shed 3 bases, J shed 8 bases, and the junction held 12 bases outside the gene matches. PCR primers comprised 60 Vbeta and 13 Jbeta primers. TCRdb's table, derived via immunoSEQ multiplex PCR, lists solely in-frame clones and lacks some. The sample yields roughly 100,000 clones, roughly 15% seen once. The clonotype originates from a female donor in good health and CMV-seronegative. The chain combines TRBV4-3 with TRBJ1-2; 7 bases line up with TRBD1. The sequenced sample was PBMCs. This chain's CDR3 is CASSQADRDAIGYTF. In nucleotides, the CDR3 is TGCGCCAGCAGCCAGGCCGACAGGGACGCTATCGGCTACACCTTC.